This paragraph covers one T cell receptor (beta chain) sequence. These data come from a study of blood T cell repertoires in COVID-19. As for the study in general: COVID-19 samples from acute and convalescent phases originated in the United States, Italy and Spain.

In the study's own analysis: It was from reference gene primer amplification that nucleated cell counts were estimated. Sequencing used immunoSEQ multiplex PCR; TCRdb keeps in-frame clones, though not all of them. V and J calls and clone size are as listed in that table; D and trimming were resolved from the DNA. The data show some 360,000 clones, roughly 90% seen once. Trimming removed 5 bases from V and 3 bases from J; junction bases left unmatched: 6. The length of the CDR3 is 17 residues. CDR1 and CDR2 (germline): SGHTA, FQGTGA. Seattle's cohort entered during active infection and was followed longitudinally.

The V and J genes are TRBV7-3 and TRBJ2-2; TRBD2 matches 13 bases. The sequence was collected from an older woman with COVID-19, enrolled during active disease. The sample was peripheral blood. For the CDR3, the DNA is TGTGCCAGCAGCCTCGGACTAGCGGGGGCCTACACCGGGGAGCTGTTTTTT. As protein: CASSLGLAGAYTGELFF.